Here is one T cell receptor beta chain with its context. Its antigen specificity is not known. Nothing much larger sits one base from this clone, and base qualities are not available. This sample stems from a study of brain T cells in children with intractable seizures (dated by TCRdb to the early 2020s). Regarding the study in general: As a first screen for immune gene transcripts, resected brain tissue from roughly 57 pediatric epilepsy surgery cases was run on a NanoString immunology panel. Of the roughly twelve selected surgery cases, pre-surgery blood was also sequenced for eight, so four had brain tissue only.

Measured from the cysteine to the phenylalanine, the CDR3 is 13 residues long. CDR3 DNA only is kept here, 39 bases in frame from base 1. Unmatched junction bases come to 2, with V trimmed by 3 bases and J by 5 bases. This specimen's time point label, per the study, means: blood from clinic visit 5 months post-surgery; TSC patient then seizure free. The surgery cases with the highest brain T cell transcript signatures were chosen for TCR beta chain sequencing of brain tissue, and also of blood when blood was available. Prior to surgery, the patients had been treated with at least one anti-epileptic drug. The TCR-sequenced patients were children whose drug-resistant epilepsy was caused by tuberous sclerosis complex, focal cortical dysplasia, Rasmussen encephalitis or hemimegalencephaly. Bulk genomic DNA was extracted from unsorted brain tissue and whole blood with the Monarch genomic DNA purification kit.

The immunoSEQ assay was used to generate TCR beta chain sequences from genomic DNA. In the source study's methods: CDR3 sequences not starting with the conserved framework cysteine at position 104 were manually removed. To get clonality, the normalized Shannon's Diversity Index was subtracted from one, giving values from 0 (maximal diversity) to 1 (oligoclonal). To check whether a given CDR3 had different frequencies in two samples, for example brain versus blood, chi-squared comparison-of-proportions tests were used. Public clonotypes were identified through searches of immuneACCESS, and similarity to known antiviral clonotypes was evaluated with the VDJdb browser. Imported from immuneACCESS, the table was reduced by TCRdb to in-frame sequences with V and J called. These copies leave out some clones; in studies compared against another copy, an unresolved V gene accounts for under half, and the cause of the remainder is not known. V and J calls and clone size are copied from that table; D and trimming were computed from the DNA. This sample lists hundreds of thousands of clones; 93% were detected once. The leading ten clones occupy under 7% of the sample.

General findings and caveats noted by the study authors: Because sequencing depth was different between pre-surgery and post-surgery blood, clones absent from the pre-surgery sample may reflect undersampling. Viral specificity was inferred solely from CDR3 sequence similarity, and the HCMV serostatus of the patients was not known.

The sequencing used peripheral blood, collected 4 to 6 months after surgery. The rearranged segments are TRBV12-3 or TRBV12-4 and TRBJ2-5, and 8 bases in between align with TRBD2. The sequence was collected from a boy younger than two with tuberous sclerosis and intractable seizures. Here the CDR3 is given as CASSFGGRETQYF. Here is the DNA: TGTGCCAGCAGTTTTGGCGGGAGGGAGACCCAGTACTTC.